The T cell receptor (beta chain) under discussion was sequenced for a study of molecular identifiers for immune sequencing clone quantification. Study background: Four portions were sequenced after RNA from roughly 18,000 or 92,000 naive CD8 cells was split five ways in replicates.

Input for naive CD8 libraries was 20,000 to 1,000,000 sorted cells; the RNA fraction used was 10%, 30% or 50%. Concerning this clonotype: Its antigen is not identified.

Findings and caveats of the study: Spiked Jurkat TCR RNA equivalent to one cell was reportedly detectable in about a million naive cells.

The CDR3 sequence is 15 residues long. The trim removed 5 bases at V and 4 bases at J, leaving 10 bases unmatched. The germline CDR1 and CDR2 sequences are MNHEY and SMNVEV (reference sequence). Generation of bulk TCR libraries relied on previously described methods and listed TCR primers. TCRdb passed the PCR reads through MiXCR, listing each CDR3 protein once. This table has 350,000 or so distinct CDR3 sequences, about 22% appearing once. The sequencing sample was made of naive CD8+ T cells from blood, with Jurkat cell RNA spiked in. Subset meaning: FACS-sorted CD8+CD4-CCR7+CD45RA+ naive T cells. The chain is built from TRBV27 and TRBJ2-7; TRBD2 matches at 8 bases. The clonotype originates from a human donor in good health. Some libraries in this study had Jurkat cell RNA spiked in. The CDR3 spells CASSRRGGGRYEQYF. Written as DNA, the CDR3 is TGTGCCAGCAGTCGCCGGGGGGGGGGTAGGTACGAGCAGTACTTC.